One and the same sample provided the 3 T cell receptor beta chains below, sequenced in a study of T cell repertoires in cytomegalovirus infection. Their antigen targets remain unknown. TCRdb reprocessed the reads with MiXCR, giving one entry per CDR3 protein. The data show roughly 730,000 distinct CDR3 sequences, 33% seen once. The sample was cultured PBMCs, taken from culture after CMV antigen stimulation. The receptors here all came from a human donor in good health (CMV status not recorded). Some clones in this sample may be carry-over from other donors' samples.

This clonotype has just a few counts. V and J are TRBV19 and TRBJ1-3; TRBD1 might be the D (5 bases). V shed 1 base and J shed 0 bases, with 13 bases lying between them. CDR3 length: 17 residues. Germline assignment: CDR1 LNHDA and CDR2 SQIVND (reference sequence). In nucleotides, the CDR3 is TGTGCCAGTAGTATAGGGGCCAGGGCCTACTCTGGAAACACCATATATTTT. This gives the protein CASSIGARAYSGNTIYF.

V and J are TRBV9 and TRBJ2-1; 7 bases fit TRBD2. This CDR3 has 14 amino acids. The germline V gene has CDR1 SGDLS and CDR2 YYNGEE. V shed 4 bases and J 2 bases; nucleotides not matched to a gene: 3. CDR3 region: CASSPAGAYNEQFF. The CDR3 coding sequence is TGTGCCAGCAGCCCCGCGGGGGCCTACAATGAGCAGTTCTTC.

This rearrangement joins TRBV12-3 or TRBV12-4 to TRBJ2-7; TRBD2 matches at 7 bases. With V trimmed by 6 bases and J by 4 bases, 15 bases remained unmatched. The CDR3 loop spans 16 amino acids. The CDR3: CASRGVAGVLGYEQYF. The CDR3 bases are TGTGCCAGCAGGGGGGTAGCGGGTGTCTTGGGATACGAGCAGTACTTC.